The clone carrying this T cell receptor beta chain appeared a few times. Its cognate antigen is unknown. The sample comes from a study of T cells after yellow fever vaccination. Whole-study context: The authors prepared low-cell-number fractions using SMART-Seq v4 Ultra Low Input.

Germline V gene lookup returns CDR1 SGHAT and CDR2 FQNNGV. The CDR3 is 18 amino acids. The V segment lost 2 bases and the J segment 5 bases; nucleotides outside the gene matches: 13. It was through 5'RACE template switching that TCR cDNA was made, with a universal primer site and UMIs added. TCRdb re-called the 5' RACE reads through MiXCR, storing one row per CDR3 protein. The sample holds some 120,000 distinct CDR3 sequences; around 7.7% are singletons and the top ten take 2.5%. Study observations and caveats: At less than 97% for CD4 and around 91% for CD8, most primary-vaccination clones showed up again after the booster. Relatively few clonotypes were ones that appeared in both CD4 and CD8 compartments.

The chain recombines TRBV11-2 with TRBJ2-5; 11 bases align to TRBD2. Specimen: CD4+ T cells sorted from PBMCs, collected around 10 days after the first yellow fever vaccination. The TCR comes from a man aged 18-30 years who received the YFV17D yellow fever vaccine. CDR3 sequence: CASSLKGVAGGLWETQYF. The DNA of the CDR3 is TGTGCCAGCAGCTTAAAGGGAGTAGCGGGGGGGCTGTGGGAGACCCAGTACTTC.